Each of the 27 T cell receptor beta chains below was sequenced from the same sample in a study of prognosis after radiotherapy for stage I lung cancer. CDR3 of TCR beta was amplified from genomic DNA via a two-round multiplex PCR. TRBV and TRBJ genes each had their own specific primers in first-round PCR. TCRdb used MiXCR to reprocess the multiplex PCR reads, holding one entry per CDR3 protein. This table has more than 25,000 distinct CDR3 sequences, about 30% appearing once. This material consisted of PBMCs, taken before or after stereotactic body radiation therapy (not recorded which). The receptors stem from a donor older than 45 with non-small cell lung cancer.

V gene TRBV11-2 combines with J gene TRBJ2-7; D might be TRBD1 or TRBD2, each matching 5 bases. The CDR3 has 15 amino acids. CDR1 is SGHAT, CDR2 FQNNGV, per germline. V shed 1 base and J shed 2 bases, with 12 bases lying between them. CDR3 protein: CASSLGPGATYEQYF. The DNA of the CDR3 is TGTGCCAGCAGCTTAGGGCCCGGGGCCACCTACGAGCAGTACTTC.

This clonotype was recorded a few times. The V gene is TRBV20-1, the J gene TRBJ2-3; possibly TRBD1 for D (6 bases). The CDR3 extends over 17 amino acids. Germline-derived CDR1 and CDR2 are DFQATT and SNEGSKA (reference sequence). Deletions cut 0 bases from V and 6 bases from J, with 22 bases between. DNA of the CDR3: TGCAGTGCTAGAGATCAAATGGGGGCTAACCTCGGGGATACGCAGTATTTT. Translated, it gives CSARDQMGANLGDTQYF.

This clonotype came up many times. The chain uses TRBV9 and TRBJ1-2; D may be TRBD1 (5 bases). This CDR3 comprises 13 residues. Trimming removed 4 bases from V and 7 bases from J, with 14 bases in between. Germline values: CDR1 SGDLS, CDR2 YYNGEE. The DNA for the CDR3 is TGTGCCAGCAGCCCCCACGGGGACGGTGGCTACACCTTC. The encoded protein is CASSPHGDGGYTF.

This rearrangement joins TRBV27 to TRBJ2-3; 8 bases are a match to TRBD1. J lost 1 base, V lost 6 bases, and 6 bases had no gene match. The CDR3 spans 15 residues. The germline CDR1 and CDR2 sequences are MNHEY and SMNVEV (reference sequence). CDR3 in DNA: TGTGCCAGCAGCGCGGACAGGGAGGGCACAGATACGCAGTATTTT. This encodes CASSADREGTDTQYF.

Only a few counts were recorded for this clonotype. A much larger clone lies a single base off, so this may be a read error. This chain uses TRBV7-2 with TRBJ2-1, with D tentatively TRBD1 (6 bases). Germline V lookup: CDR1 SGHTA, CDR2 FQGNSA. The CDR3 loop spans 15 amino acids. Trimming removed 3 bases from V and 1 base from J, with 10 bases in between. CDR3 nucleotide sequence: TGTGCCAGCAGCTTCACAGGGAGATCCTACAATGAGCAGTTCTTC. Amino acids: CASSFTGRSYNEQFF.

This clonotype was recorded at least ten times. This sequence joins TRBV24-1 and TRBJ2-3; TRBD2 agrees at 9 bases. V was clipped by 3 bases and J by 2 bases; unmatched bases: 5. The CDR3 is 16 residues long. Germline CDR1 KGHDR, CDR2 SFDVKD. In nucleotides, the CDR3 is TGTGCCACCAGTGATACGACTAGCGGAGCCACAGATACGCAGTATTTT. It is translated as CATSDTTSGATDTQYF.

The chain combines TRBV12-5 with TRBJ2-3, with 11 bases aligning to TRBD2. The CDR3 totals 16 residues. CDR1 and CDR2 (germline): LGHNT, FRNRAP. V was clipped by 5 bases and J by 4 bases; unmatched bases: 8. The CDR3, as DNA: TGTGCTAGTGGTCCGGGGAAACTAGCGGGAGCAGATACGCAGTATTTT. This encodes CASGPGKLAGADTQYF. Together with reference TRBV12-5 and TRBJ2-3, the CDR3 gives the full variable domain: DARVTQTPRHKVTEMGQEVTMRCQPILGHNTVFWYRQTMMQGLELLAYFRNRAPLDDSGMPKDRFSAEMPDATLATLKIQPSEPRDSAVYFCASGPGKLAGADTQYFGPGTRLTVL.

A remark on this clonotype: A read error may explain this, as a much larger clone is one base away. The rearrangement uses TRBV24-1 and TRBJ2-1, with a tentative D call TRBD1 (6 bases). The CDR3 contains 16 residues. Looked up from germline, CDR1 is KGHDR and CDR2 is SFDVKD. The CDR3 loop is CATSDPLDRSYNEQLF. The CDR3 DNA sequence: TGTGCCACCAGTGATCCACTTGACAGGTCCTACAATGAGCAGCTCTTC.

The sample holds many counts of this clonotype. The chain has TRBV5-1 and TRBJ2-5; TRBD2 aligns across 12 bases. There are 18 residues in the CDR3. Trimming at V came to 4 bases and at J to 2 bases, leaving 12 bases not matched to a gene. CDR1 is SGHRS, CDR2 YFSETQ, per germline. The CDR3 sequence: CASSTFPSGTSGQETQYF. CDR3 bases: TGCGCCAGCAGCACCTTCCCATCGGGGACTAGCGGGCAAGAGACCCAGTACTTC.

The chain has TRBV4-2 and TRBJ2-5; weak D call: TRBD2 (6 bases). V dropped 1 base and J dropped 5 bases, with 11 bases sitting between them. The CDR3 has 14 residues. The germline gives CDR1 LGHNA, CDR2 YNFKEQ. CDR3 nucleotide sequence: TGTGCCAGCAGCCAAGTGGGCGGGAAGGAGACCCAGTACTTC. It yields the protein CASSQVGGKETQYF.

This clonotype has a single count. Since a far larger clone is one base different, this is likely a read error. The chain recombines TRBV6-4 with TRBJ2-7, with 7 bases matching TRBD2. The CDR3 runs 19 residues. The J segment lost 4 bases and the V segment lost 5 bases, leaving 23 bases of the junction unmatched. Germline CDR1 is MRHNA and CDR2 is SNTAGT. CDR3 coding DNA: TGTGCCAGCAGTTCTGGGGAGGGAGCTCCCCCTTTGCTTGTTTACGAGCAGTACTTC. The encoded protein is CASSSGEGAPPLLVYEQYF.

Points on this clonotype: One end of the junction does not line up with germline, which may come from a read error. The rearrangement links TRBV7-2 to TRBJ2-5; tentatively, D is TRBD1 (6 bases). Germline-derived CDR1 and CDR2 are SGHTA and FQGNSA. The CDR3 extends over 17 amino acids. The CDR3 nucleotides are TGCGACAGCAGCTTAGTGGGGGCGGTCCCGGGTCAAGAGACCCAGTACTTC. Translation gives CDSSLVGAVPGQETQYF.

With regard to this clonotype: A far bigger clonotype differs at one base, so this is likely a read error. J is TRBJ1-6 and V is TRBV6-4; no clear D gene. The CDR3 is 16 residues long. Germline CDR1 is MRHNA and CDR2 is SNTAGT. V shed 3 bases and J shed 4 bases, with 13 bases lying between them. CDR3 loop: CASSEVHSDYNSPLHF. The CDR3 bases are TGTGCCAGCAGTGAAGTCCACAGTGATTATAATTCACCCCTCCACTTT.

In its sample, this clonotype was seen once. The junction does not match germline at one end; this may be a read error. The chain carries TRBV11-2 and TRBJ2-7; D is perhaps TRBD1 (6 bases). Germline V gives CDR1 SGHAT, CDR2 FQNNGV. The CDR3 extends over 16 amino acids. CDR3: CAISLGAGDDAYEHYF. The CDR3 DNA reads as TGTGCCATCAGCTTAGGAGCAGGGGACGACGCCTACGAGCATTACTTC. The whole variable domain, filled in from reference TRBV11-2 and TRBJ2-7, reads EAGVAQSPRYKIIEKRQSVAFWCNPISGHATLYWYQQILGQGPKLLIQFQNNGVVDDSQLPKDRFSAERLKGVDSTLKIQPAKLEDSAVYLCAISLGAGDDAYEHYFGPGTRLTVT.

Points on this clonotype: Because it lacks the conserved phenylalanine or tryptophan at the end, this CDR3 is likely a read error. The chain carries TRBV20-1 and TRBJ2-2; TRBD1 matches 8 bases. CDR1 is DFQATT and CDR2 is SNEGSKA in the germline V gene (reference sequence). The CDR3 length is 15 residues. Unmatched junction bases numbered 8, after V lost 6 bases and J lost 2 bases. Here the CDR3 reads CSAGGQVLNTGELFS. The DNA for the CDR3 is TGCAGTGCCGGGGGACAGGTCCTTAACACCGGGGAGCTGTTTTCT.

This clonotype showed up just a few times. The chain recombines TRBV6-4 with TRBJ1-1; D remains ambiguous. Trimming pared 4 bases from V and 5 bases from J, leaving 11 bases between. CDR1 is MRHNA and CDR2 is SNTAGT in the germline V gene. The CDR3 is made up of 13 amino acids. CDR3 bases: TGTGCCAGCAGTGGCGGAGTGCGGACTGAAGCTTTCTTT. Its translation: CASSGGVRTEAFF.

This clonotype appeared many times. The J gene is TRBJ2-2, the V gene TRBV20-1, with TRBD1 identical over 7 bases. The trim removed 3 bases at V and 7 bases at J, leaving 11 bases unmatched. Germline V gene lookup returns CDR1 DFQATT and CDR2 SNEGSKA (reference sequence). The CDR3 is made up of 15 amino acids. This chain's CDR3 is CSASKGGSFIGELFF. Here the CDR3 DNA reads TGCAGTGCTAGTAAAGGGGGCTCGTTTATCGGGGAGCTGTTTTTT.

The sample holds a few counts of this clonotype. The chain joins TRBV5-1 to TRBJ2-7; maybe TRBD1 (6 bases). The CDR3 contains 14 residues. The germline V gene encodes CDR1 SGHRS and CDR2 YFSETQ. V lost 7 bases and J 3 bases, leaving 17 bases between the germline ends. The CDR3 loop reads CASGEGTPVYEQYF. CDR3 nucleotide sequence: TGCGCCAGCGGCGAAGGGACACCGGTCTACGAGCAGTACTTC.

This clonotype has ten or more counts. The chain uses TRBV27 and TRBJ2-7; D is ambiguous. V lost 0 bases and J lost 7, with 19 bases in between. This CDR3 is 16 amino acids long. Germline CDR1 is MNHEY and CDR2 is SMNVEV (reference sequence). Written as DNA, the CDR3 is TGTGCCAGCAGTTTATCTCGGCTGTCTCCTCCGAGGGAGCAGTACTTC. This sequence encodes CASSLSRLSPPREQYF.

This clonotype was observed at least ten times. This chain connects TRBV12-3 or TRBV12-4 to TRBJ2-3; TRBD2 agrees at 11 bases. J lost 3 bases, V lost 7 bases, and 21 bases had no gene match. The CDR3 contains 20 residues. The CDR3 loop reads CASTLLPLAGGLMGTDTQYF. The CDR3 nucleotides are TGTGCCAGCACCCTCCTTCCCCTAGCGGGAGGATTGATGGGGACAGATACGCAGTATTTT.

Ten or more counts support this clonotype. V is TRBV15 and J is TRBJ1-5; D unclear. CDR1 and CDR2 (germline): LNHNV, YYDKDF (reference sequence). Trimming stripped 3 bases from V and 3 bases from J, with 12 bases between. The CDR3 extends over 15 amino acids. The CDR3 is CATSSRSAPNQPQHF. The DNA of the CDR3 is TGTGCCACCAGCAGTAGGTCCGCACCCAATCAGCCCCAGCATTTT. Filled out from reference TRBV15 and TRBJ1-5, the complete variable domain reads DAMVIQNPRYQVTQFGKPVTLSCSQTLNHNVMYWYQQKSSQAPKLLFHYYDKDFNNEADTPDNFQSRRPNTSFCFLDIRSPGLGDTAMYLCATSSRSAPNQPQHFGDGTRLSIL.

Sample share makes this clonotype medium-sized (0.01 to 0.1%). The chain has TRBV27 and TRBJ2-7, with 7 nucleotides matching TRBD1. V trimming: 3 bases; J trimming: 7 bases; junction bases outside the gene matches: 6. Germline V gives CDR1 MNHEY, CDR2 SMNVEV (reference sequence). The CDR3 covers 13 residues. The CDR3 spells CASSLGEQGEQYF. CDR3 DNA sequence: TGTGCCAGCAGTTTGGGGGAACAGGGGGAGCAGTACTTC.

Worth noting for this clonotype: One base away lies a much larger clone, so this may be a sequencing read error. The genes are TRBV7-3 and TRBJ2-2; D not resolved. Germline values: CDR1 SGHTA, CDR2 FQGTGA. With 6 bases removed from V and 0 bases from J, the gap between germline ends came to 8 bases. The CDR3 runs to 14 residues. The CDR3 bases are TGTGCCAGCAGGCGGTCCTCGAACACCGGGGAGCTGTTTTTT. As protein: CASRRSSNTGELFF.

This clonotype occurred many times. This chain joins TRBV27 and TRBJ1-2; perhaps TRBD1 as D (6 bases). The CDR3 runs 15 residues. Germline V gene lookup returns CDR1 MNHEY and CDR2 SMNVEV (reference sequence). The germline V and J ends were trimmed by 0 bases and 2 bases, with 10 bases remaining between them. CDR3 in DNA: TGTGCCAGCAGTTTATCCGGGACACCCAACTATGGCTACACCTTC. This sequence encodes CASSLSGTPNYGYTF.

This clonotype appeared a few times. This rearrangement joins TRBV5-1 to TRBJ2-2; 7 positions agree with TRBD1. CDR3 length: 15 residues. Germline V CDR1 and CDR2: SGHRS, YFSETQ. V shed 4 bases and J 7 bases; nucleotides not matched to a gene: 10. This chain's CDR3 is CASSREGARVGELFF. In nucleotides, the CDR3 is TGCGCCAGCAGCCGCGAGGGGGCGCGCGTCGGGGAGCTGTTTTTT.

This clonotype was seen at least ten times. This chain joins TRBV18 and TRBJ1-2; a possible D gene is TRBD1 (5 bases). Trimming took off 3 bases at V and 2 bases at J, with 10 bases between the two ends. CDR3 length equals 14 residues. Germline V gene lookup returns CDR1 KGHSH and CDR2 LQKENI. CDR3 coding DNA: TGTGCCAGCTCACCGCGGGGGACCAACTATGGCTACACCTTC. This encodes CASSPRGTNYGYTF.

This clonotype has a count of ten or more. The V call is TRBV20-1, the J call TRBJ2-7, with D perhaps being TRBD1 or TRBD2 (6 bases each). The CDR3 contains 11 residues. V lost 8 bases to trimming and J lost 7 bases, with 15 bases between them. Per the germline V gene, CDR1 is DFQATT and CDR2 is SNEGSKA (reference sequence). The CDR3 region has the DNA TGCAGTCGGGGGCCTGTCGGAGAGCAGTACTTC. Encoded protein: CSRGPVGEQYF.